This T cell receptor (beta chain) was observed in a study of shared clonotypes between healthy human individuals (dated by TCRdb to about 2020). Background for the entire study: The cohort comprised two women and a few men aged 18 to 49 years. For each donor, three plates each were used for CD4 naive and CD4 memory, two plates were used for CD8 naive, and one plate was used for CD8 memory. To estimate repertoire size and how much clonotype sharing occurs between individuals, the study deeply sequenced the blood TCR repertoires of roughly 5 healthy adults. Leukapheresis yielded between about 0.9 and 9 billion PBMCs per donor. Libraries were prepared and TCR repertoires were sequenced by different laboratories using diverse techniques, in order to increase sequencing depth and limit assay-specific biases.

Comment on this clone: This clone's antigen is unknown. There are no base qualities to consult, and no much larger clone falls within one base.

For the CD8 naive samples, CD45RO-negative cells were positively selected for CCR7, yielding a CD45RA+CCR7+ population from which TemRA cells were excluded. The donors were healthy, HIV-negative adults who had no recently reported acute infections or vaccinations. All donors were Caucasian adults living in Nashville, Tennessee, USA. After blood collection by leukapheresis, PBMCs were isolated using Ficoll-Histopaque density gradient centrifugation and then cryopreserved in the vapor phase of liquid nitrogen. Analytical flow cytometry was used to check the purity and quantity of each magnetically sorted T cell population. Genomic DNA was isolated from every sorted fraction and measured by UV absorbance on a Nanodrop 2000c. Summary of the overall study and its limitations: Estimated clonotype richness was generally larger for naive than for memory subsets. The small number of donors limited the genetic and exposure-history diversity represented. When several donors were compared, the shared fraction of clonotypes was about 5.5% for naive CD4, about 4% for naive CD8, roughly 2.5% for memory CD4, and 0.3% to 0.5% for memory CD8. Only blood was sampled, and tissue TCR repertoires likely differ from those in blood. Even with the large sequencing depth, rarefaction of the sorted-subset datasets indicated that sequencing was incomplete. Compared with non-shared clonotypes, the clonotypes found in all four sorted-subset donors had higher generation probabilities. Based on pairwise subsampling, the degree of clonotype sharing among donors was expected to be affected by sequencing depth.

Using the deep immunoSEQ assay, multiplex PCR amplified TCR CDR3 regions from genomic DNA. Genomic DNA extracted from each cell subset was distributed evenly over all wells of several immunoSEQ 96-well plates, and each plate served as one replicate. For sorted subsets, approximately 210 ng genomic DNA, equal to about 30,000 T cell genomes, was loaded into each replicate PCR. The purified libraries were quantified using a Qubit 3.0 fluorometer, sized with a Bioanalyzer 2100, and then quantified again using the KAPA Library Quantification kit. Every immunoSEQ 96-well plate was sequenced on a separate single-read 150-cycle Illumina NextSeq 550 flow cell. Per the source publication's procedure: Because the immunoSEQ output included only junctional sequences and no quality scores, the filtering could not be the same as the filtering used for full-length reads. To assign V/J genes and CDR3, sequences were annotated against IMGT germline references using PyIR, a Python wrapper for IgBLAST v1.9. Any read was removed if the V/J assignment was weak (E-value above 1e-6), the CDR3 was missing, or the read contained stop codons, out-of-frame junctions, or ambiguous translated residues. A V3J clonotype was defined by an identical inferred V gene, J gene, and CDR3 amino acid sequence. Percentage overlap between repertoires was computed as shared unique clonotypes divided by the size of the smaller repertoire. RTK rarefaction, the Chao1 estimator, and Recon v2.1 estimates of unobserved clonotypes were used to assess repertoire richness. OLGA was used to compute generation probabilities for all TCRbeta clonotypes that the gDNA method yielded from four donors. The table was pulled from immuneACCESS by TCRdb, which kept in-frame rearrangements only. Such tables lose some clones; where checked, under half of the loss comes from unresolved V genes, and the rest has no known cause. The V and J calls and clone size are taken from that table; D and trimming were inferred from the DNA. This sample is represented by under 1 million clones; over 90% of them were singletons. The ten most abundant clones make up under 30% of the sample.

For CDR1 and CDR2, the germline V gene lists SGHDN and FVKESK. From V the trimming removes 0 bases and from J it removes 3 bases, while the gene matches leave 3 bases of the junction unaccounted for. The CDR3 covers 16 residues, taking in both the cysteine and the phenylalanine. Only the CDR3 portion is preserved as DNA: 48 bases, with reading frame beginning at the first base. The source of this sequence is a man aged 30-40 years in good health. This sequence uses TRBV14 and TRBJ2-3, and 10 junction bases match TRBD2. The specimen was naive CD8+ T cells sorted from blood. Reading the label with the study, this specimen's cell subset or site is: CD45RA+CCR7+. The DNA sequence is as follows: TGTGCCAGCAGCCAAGACCCTAGCGGGAGAACAGATACGCAGTATTTT. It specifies CASSQDPSGRTDTQYF.